The present entry profiles one T cell receptor beta chain with its context. Its antigen remains unidentified. The sample comes from a study of cytomegalovirus exposure and HLA in healthy donors. Study-wide points: Indistinguishability led to the exclusion of some V segments, TRBV6-2 and TRBV6-3 included.

PCR involved 60 Vbeta and 13 Jbeta primers. Using immunoSEQ multiplex PCR, the repertoire was profiled, and TCRdb retains in-frame clones only, with some absent. Among about 90,000 clones listed, roughly 60% were seen once. This CDR3 comprises 15 residues. Germline V gene data show CDR1 as MGHRA and CDR2 as YSYEKL. The V end was cut by 0 bases, the J end by 8 bases, with 14 bases between. This chain connects TRBV4-1 to TRBJ2-1; a weak D match, TRBD1 (6 bases). What was sequenced was PBMCs. The origin of this receptor is a woman aged 25 to 39 in good health and CMV-seropositive. CDR3 nucleotides: TGCGCCAGCAGCCAAGAAGGCCCAGGGGCCGATGAGCAGTTCTTC. This gives the protein CASSQEGPGADEQFF.